A selection of T cell receptor beta chains follows, all from one sample in a study of blood T cells in healthy people across ages. TCRdb analysed the 5' RACE reads with MiXCR anew, one entry per CDR3 protein. The top ten clones hold 20% of a sample with 600,000 to 850,000 distinct CDR3 sequences, roughly 47% of them seen once. Sequenced: blood. Source of these receptors: a woman aged 60-75 years in good health. Each CDR3 is given with its conserved first and last residue. D genes are given only for firm matches. The size entry is marked missing in some rows and otherwise reads once, few, many or a size class.

TGTGCCAGCAGTTTTTCGACAGCCATGAACACTGAAGCTTTCTTT,CASSFSTAMNTEAFF,-,-,TRBV28,15,TRBJ1-1
TGTGCCAGCAGCCAAGAGGGAGGTGGATTATTTCAGCCCCAGCATTTT,CASSQEGGGLFQPQHF,-,-,TRBV4-2,16,TRBJ1-5
TGTGCCATCAACGGGGGGGATTTCGGGCACGAGCAGTACTTC,CAINGGDFGHEQYF,-,TRBD2,TRBV6-5,14,TRBJ2-7
TGCAGCGCCTCCGGGGACACTGAAGCTTTCTTT,CSASGDTEAFF,-,-,TRBV29-1,11,TRBJ1-1
TGTGCCAGCAGCTCTAGCGGGGGGCACCGGGAGCTGTTTTTT,CASSSSGGHRELFF,few,TRBD2,TRBV7-6,14,TRBJ2-2
TGTGCCAGCAGCTTTGTAGGGGGGGCCTACGGCCGCAATGAGCAGTTCTTC,CASSFVGGAYGRNEQFF,-,-,TRBV7-2,17,TRBJ2-1
TGCAGTGCTAGAGGTTTAACGATTGAAGCTTTCTTT,CSARGLTIEAFF,once,-,TRBV20-1,12,TRBJ1-1
TGTGCCAGCACCCCACGGACAGGGGGTAATTACGAGCAGTACTTC,CASTPRTGGNYEQYF,few,TRBD1,TRBV2,15,TRBJ2-7
TGTGCCAGCAACCCTCTAGCGGGGATCTCCTACGAGCAGTACTTC,CASNPLAGISYEQYF,few,TRBD2,TRBV28,15,TRBJ2-7
TGCGCCAGCAGCTTGGCTCGGGCGGGGGGAGACAATGAGCAGTTCTTC,CASSLARAGGDNEQFF,few,TRBD2,TRBV5-1,16,TRBJ2-1
TGTGCCAGCAGCGTAGGAGGGGCCGGGGAGCTGTTTTTT,CASSVGGAGELFF,-,-,TRBV9,13,TRBJ2-2
TGTGCCAGCAGTTCTATAAACACCGGGGAGCTGTTTTTT,CASSSINTGELFF,-,-,TRBV27,13,TRBJ2-2
TGTGCCAGCAGTTACGAAAACATTCAGTACTTC,CASSYENIQYF,-,-,TRBV6-5,11,TRBJ2-4
TGTGCCAGCAGTAGGGGTGGGGGGAGCCCGTGGCCCCAGCATTTT,CASSRGGGSPWPQHF,-,-,TRBV6-5,15,TRBJ1-5
TGTGCCAGCAGCTCCCGGACTAGCGGAGATACGCAGTATTTT,CASSSRTSGDTQYF,-,TRBD2,TRBV7-8,14,TRBJ2-3
TGCAGTGCTAGTAGTACCGGGACAGGCGGCGAGCAGTACTTC,CSASSTGTGGEQYF,-,TRBD1,TRBV20-1,14,TRBJ2-7
TGTGCCAGCAGCAAAGGCACTAGCGGGAGGCATGAGCAGTTCTTC,CASSKGTSGRHEQFF,-,-,TRBV21-1,15,TRBJ2-1
TGTGCCAGCAGTTTAAAGGCGCAGCTAAGCAATCAGCCCCAGCATTTT,CASSLKAQLSNQPQHF,-,-,TRBV27,16,TRBJ1-5
TGTGCCAGCAGCCCCGATAGCGGGGGGGCCTTAACAGATACGCAGTATTTT,CASSPDSGGALTDTQYF,many,TRBD2,TRBV7-7,17,TRBJ2-3
TGTGCCATCAGTGACGGACGGGACTATGGCTACACCTTC,CAISDGRDYGYTF,many,-,TRBV10-3,13,TRBJ1-2
TGTGCCTGCAGCCAAGATTGGGGAGTAGCCAGCCCGACAGCTACGCAGTATTTT,CACSQDWGVASPTATQYF,-,-,TRBV4-2,18,TRBJ2-3
TGCAGTGCTAGTAACCCTAAAACAGGGGGCATAGGGGAAAAACTGTTTTTT,CSASNPKTGGIGEKLFF,few,TRBD1,TRBV20-1,17,TRBJ1-4
TGCAGTGCTACACAAGAGACCCAGTACTTC,CSATQETQYF,few,-,TRBV20-1,10,TRBJ2-5
TGTGCCAGCATAGACAGGTCGTCATCCTACGAGCAGTACTTC,CASIDRSSSYEQYF,-,-,TRBV27,14,TRBJ2-7
TGCAGTGCTAGAGAATCCCACAGGGACCGAGGGACCCAGTACTTC,CSARESHRDRGTQYF,few,-,TRBV20-1,15,TRBJ2-5
TGCAGCGTTGAAAACGCGGCCGTCCACAATGAGCAGTTCTTC,CSVENAAVHNEQFF,-,-,TRBV29-1,14,TRBJ2-1
TGCGCCAGCAGCCAAGATTCCGAAACGTACTATGGCTACACCTTC,CASSQDSETYYGYTF,-,-,TRBV4-1,15,TRBJ1-2
TGTGCCATGAGTGATCAGGGTAGTCAGCCCCAGCATTTT,CAMSDQGSQPQHF,-,-,TRBV10-3,13,TRBJ1-5
TGCAGTGCTACAAGGATGCTAGCGGCTTCCTACGAGCAGTACTTC,CSATRMLAASYEQYF,-,TRBD2,TRBV20-1,15,TRBJ2-7
TGTGCCAGCAGCCAATTGGGACAGACAAACTATGGCTACACCTTC,CASSQLGQTNYGYTF,few,TRBD1,TRBV16,15,TRBJ1-2
TGTGGCAGCAGTTTAGGTTGGGACACCTTTCGAAATTCACCCCTCCACTTT,CGSSLGWDTFRNSPLHF,once,-,TRBV27,17,TRBJ1-6
TGCGCCAGCAGCCCCAGAGTGACTAGCGGGAGGGCCTCGAGCACAGATACGCAGTATTTT,CASSPRVTSGRASSTDTQYF,-,TRBD2,TRBV5-1,20,TRBJ2-3
TGTGCCAGCAGTCAGACTAGCGGTCTACAAGAGACCCAGTACTTC,CASSQTSGLQETQYF,many,TRBD2,TRBV12-3/TRBV12-4,15,TRBJ2-5